The rows below give T cell receptor beta chains drawn from one sample of a study of blood T cell repertoires in COVID-19. The repertoire was sequenced with immunoSEQ multiplex PCR; TCRdb's copy has only in-frame clones and lacks some. The sample lists under 300,000 clones, around 89% occurring once. The specimen was peripheral blood. The receptors were gathered from a woman aged 55-69 years with COVID-19, enrolled during active disease. The CDR3 runs from the conserved cysteine through the conserved F or W. D genes are given only for firm matches. Only part of the rows carry a size: once, few, many, or a class if the clone is expanded.

size: NA
D: NA
J: TRBJ2-1
V: TRBV5-4
DNA: TGTGCCAGCAGCTCGACTGGCTACAATGAGCAGTTCTTC
CDR3: CASSSTGYNEQFF

size: NA
D: TRBD1
J: TRBJ1-2
V: TRBV7-9
DNA: TGTGCCAGCACCAAAGGCGGACAGGAAGGTGGCTACACCTTC
CDR3: CASTKGGQEGGYTF

size: NA
D: NA
J: TRBJ1-5
V: TRBV30
DNA: TGTGCCTGGAGTATAGGGGGGGATCAGCCCCAGCATTTT
CDR3: CAWSIGGDQPQHF

size: NA
D: NA
J: TRBJ1-1
V: TRBV6-5
DNA: TGTGCCAGCAGTTACTCAGGACAGATAGACGCTTTCTTT
CDR3: CASSYSGQIDAFF

size: NA
D: NA
J: TRBJ1-6
V: TRBV7-3
DNA: TGTGCCAGCAGCTCGACAGGCAATAATTCACCCCTCCACTTT
CDR3: CASSSTGNNSPLHF

size: NA
D: NA
J: TRBJ1-2
V: TRBV5-8
DNA: TGTGCCAGCAGCTTGGACACAGGCTCCTATGGCTACACCTTC
CDR3: CASSLDTGSYGYTF

size: NA
D: NA
J: TRBJ2-5
V: TRBV5-4
DNA: TGTGCCAGCAGCTTGGCAGGGTGGGAGACCCAGTACTTC
CDR3: CASSLAGWETQYF

size: once
D: NA
J: TRBJ1-5
V: TRBV5-1
DNA: TGCGCCAGCAGCTCGTCCGGGGATCGCAATCAGCCCCAGCATTTT
CDR3: CASSSSGDRNQPQHF

size: few
D: NA
J: TRBJ1-4
V: TRBV29-1
DNA: TGCAGTGGAGGGGGGGCCCAGGATGAAAAACTGTTTTTT
CDR3: CSGGGAQDEKLFF

size: NA
D: NA
J: TRBJ2-5
V: TRBV4-3
DNA: TGCGCCAGCAGCCAAGAGTTGCGGGAGACCCAGTACTTC
CDR3: CASSQELRETQYF

size: once
D: TRBD1
J: TRBJ1-6
V: TRBV29-1
DNA: TGCAGCGTTGAAACTCAGGGGGTAGGTTCACCCCTCCACTTT
CDR3: CSVETQGVGSPLHF

size: NA
D: NA
J: TRBJ1-2
V: TRBV6-1
DNA: TGTGCCAGCAGTGACCCAGGGATCTATGGCTACACCTTC
CDR3: CASSDPGIYGYTF

size: NA
D: NA
J: TRBJ1-4
V: TRBV20-1
DNA: TGCAGTGCTAGTGGAGGGAGGGGTGAAAAACTGTTTTTT
CDR3: CSASGGRGEKLFF

size: NA
D: TRBD1
J: TRBJ1-4
V: TRBV6-5
DNA: TGTGCCAGCAGCCCAACAGGGGATAATGAAAAACTGTTTTTT
CDR3: CASSPTGDNEKLFF

size: NA
D: NA
J: TRBJ1-2
V: TRBV7-9
DNA: TGTGCCAGCAGAGACGAAGTAGGACTCGCTAACTATGGCTACACCTTC
CDR3: CASRDEVGLANYGYTF

size: NA
D: NA
J: TRBJ1-1
V: TRBV27
DNA: TGTGCCAGCAGCTTGCCCGGGAGAAACACTGAAGCTTTCTTT
CDR3: CASSLPGRNTEAFF

size: few
D: NA
J: TRBJ2-7
V: TRBV11-2
DNA: TGTGCCAGCAGCCCCGGGATGATCTACGAGCAGTACTTC
CDR3: CASSPGMIYEQYF

size: few
D: NA
J: TRBJ1-5
V: TRBV19
DNA: TGTTCCAGCGGCACCGCGGGAAATCAGCCCCAGCATTTT
CDR3: CSSGTAGNQPQHF

size: few
D: TRBD2
J: TRBJ2-7
V: TRBV7-9
DNA: TGTGCCAGCAGCCCGAAACTAGCGGGGGAGCCCTACGAGCAGTACTTC
CDR3: CASSPKLAGEPYEQYF

size: NA
D: TRBD1
J: TRBJ1-5
V: TRBV30
DNA: TGTGCCTGGAGTGGACAGGGGGCTGGCCAGCCCCAGCATTTT
CDR3: CAWSGQGAGQPQHF

size: NA
D: NA
J: TRBJ1-1
V: TRBV18
DNA: TGTGCCAGCTCACCGGGGCATCCTAGTTTGAACACTGAAGCTTTCTTT
CDR3: CASSPGHPSLNTEAFF

size: once
D: NA
J: TRBJ1-2
V: TRBV2
DNA: TGTGCCAGCAGCAAGCAGGGTAACTATGGCTACACCTTC
CDR3: CASSKQGNYGYTF